The rows below give T cell receptor beta chains drawn from one sample of a study of T cells in Graves' hyperthyroidism and ophthalmopathy. TCRdb called the multiplex PCR reads again in MiXCR, with one record for every CDR3 protein. The sample gives 530,000 or so distinct CDR3 sequences, 15% to 20% of which show up once; roughly a sixth is in the top ten. Specimen: blood. Receptors originate from a woman aged 18-29 years with Graves' ophthalmopathy. CDR3s include the opening cysteine and the closing phenylalanine or tryptophan. The D gene is left open where the match is weak. The size field is filled for only some rows; it gives once, few, many or a size class.

J gene | clone size | D gene | V gene | CDR3 DNA | CDR3 protein
TRBJ2-7 | NA | TRBD1 | TRBV28 | TGTGCCAGCAGTTTCCAGGACAGGGCCCACGAGCAGTACTTC | CASSFQDRAHEQYF
TRBJ1-2 | few | TRBD1 | TRBV18 | TGTGCCAGCTCACCAAATACAGGGGGCACCTATGGCTACACCTTC | CASSPNTGGTYGYTF
TRBJ1-1 | many | TRBD1 | TRBV18 | TGTGCCAGCTCACCCTTTCATGCCGGGACAGGGGGCGCCGACACTGAAGCTTTCTTT | CASSPFHAGTGGADTEAFF
TRBJ2-1 | NA | NA | TRBV9 | TGTGCCAGCAGCGCAGGGGAGCGGTCCTACAATGAGCAGTTCTTC | CASSAGERSYNEQFF
TRBJ2-5 | few | NA | TRBV9 | TGTGCCAGCAGCGTAGCGTCTTGGGCGGAGACCCAGTACTTC | CASSVASWAETQYF
TRBJ2-5 | NA | TRBD1 | TRBV5-6 | TGTGCCAGCAGCCCTGTAGGGACAGGGGGTGAGACCCAGTACTTC | CASSPVGTGGETQYF
TRBJ2-3 | few | TRBD1 | TRBV19 | TGTGCCAGTAGTATGTGGGGCAGGGGGCAGGAAGATACGCAGTATTTT | CASSMWGRGQEDTQYF
TRBJ1-5 | NA | NA | TRBV19 | TGTGCCAGTAGTGATTGGACAGCAAATAGCAATCAGCCCCAGCATTTT | CASSDWTANSNQPQHF
TRBJ1-2 | NA | TRBD1 | TRBV19 | TGTGCCAGTAGCGATGGTCCGACAGGGTTCTATGGCTACACCTTC | CASSDGPTGFYGYTF
TRBJ1-5 | few | TRBD1 | TRBV7-2 | TGTGCCAGCAGCCAGGGACAGGGAACTTTCAATCAGCCCCAGCATTTT | CASSQGQGTFNQPQHF
TRBJ2-7 | many | NA | TRBV6-1 | TGTGCCAGCAGTTACGAAGGAGCAGGCGGCGAGCAGTACTTC | CASSYEGAGGEQYF
TRBJ2-3 | many | NA | TRBV11-1 | TGTGCCAGCAGCCCCCGGGTAGGCAGCACAGATACGCAGTATTTT | CASSPRVGSTDTQYF
TRBJ2-3 | NA | TRBD1 | TRBV6-1 | TGTGCCAGCAGCCGGTGGGCTCAGGGGGCAGATACGCAGTATTTT | CASSRWAQGADTQYF
TRBJ1-4 | few | NA | TRBV5-6 | TGTGCCAGCAGCCCGGACCCTGGGGCGGATGAAAAACTGTTTTTT | CASSPDPGADEKLFF
TRBJ1-1 | NA | NA | TRBV13 | TGTGCCAGCAGCGCTTCGACAGGTTACCCTGAAGCTTTCTTT | CASSASTGYPEAFF
TRBJ1-5 | NA | TRBD1 | TRBV27 | TGTGCCAGCAGCCCTCCTCGGACAGGACAAAATCAGCCCCAGCATTTT | CASSPPRTGQNQPQHF
TRBJ2-1 | NA | NA | TRBV5-6 | TGTGCCAGCAGCTGGAGCCCTGACGGTGGGACACCTAACAATGAGCAGTTCTTC | CASSWSPDGGTPNNEQFF
TRBJ1-2 | many | NA | TRBV27 | TGTGCCAGCAGTTTAAAGAGAGGAGCTAACTATGGCTACACCTTC | CASSLKRGANYGYTF
TRBJ2-1 | NA | TRBD1 | TRBV24-1 | TGTGCCACCAGTGACCACTATGGGACAGGGGTTGGTTGGGATGAGCAGTTCTTC | CATSDHYGTGVGWDEQFF
TRBJ2-7 | many | TRBD2 | TRBV9 | TGTGCCAGCAGCCCTCGGGGGCGGGAGGGCTACGAGCAGTACTTC | CASSPRGREGYEQYF
TRBJ1-1 | many | NA | TRBV28 | TGTGCCAGCAGCATCGGTACAGGGTATTTGAACACTGAAGCTTTCTTT | CASSIGTGYLNTEAFF
TRBJ1-2 | many | NA | TRBV7-9 | TGTGCCAGCAGCTCGACTGATGGGAAGGGGCCTTATGGCTACACCTTC | CASSSTDGKGPYGYTF
TRBJ1-4 | many | NA | TRBV6-1 | TGTGCCAGCAGTCTGACAGGCTACAATGAAAAACTGTTTTTT | CASSLTGYNEKLFF
TRBJ1-5 | NA | TRBD1 | TRBV28 | TGTGCCAGCAGTTCCAGACAGGGGCGGTTGATCAATCAGCCCCAGCATTTT | CASSSRQGRLINQPQHF
TRBJ1-6 | NA | NA | TRBV28 | TGTGCCAGCAGTTTTCCGGGGGTGACACCCCTCCACTTT | CASSFPGVTPLHF
TRBJ2-3 | NA | TRBD2 | TRBV4-1 | TGCGCCAGCAGCCAAGTGGGACTAGCGAAAGATACGCAGTATTTT | CASSQVGLAKDTQYF
TRBJ2-1 | NA | NA | TRBV19 | TGTGCCAGTCACCAACAGGACGGTTACAATGAGCAGTTCTTC | CASHQQDGYNEQFF